These T cell receptor beta chains were read from a single sample in a study of shared T cell receptors in the human thymus. TCRdb's copy holds only in-frame clones and misses some; the assay was immunoSEQ multiplex PCR. The table shows over 450,000 clones, with approximately 78% occurring only once. In addition, the sample was reused for a study of human thymus T cells.

Sequencing was performed on thymocytes. The origin of the receptors is a boy younger than two with a congenital heart defect. Both conserved end residues are part of each CDR3. Fields, in order: D gene, V gene, J gene, clone size, CDR3 DNA, CDR3 protein. The D gene is left open where the match is weak. Part of the rows lack a size; the others show once, few, many or a class for expanded clones.

d_gene: TRBD1
v_gene: TRBV7-2
j_gene: TRBJ2-7
abundance: NA
CDR3nt: TGTGCCAGCAGATCAGGACAGGGCATCCGTTCCTACGAGCAGTACTTC
CDR3aa: CASRSGQGIRSYEQYF

d_gene: NA
v_gene: TRBV19
j_gene: TRBJ2-5
abundance: NA
CDR3nt: TGTGCCAGTAGTACCCCAGGAGGCCTCGAGTACTTC
CDR3aa: CASSTPGGLEYF

d_gene: TRBD2
v_gene: TRBV7-2
j_gene: TRBJ2-5
abundance: NA
CDR3nt: TGTGCCAGCAGCACCCTTGCCGCTAGCGGGAGGGTGGACCAAGAGACCCAGTACTTC
CDR3aa: CASSTLAASGRVDQETQYF

d_gene: TRBD1
v_gene: TRBV6-5
j_gene: TRBJ1-5
abundance: few
CDR3nt: TGTGCCAGCAGCCCCAACAGGGGGCATCAGCCCCAGCATTTT
CDR3aa: CASSPNRGHQPQHF

d_gene: NA
v_gene: TRBV5-6
j_gene: TRBJ2-5
abundance: NA
CDR3nt: TGTGCCAGCAGCTTGAGTTCGAATGGGCCGTGGCAAGAGACCCAGTACTTC
CDR3aa: CASSLSSNGPWQETQYF

d_gene: NA
v_gene: TRBV6-5
j_gene: TRBJ2-7
abundance: NA
CDR3nt: TGTGCCAGCAGTTGCAGGATCCAACCTGGGTACGAGCAGTACTTC
CDR3aa: CASSCRIQPGYEQYF

d_gene: NA
v_gene: TRBV6-5
j_gene: TRBJ1-2
abundance: NA
CDR3nt: TGTGCCAGCAGTCGTCCCGGGACAAGACCCTATGGCTACACCTTC
CDR3aa: CASSRPGTRPYGYTF

d_gene: NA
v_gene: TRBV19
j_gene: TRBJ2-7
abundance: NA
CDR3nt: TGTGCCAGTAGTATAGCCCCCGGGGTTTCCTACGAGCAGTACTTC
CDR3aa: CASSIAPGVSYEQYF

d_gene: TRBD2
v_gene: TRBV5-4
j_gene: TRBJ2-1
abundance: NA
CDR3nt: TGTGCCAGCAGCTTGATGGGGGGACTAGCGGGAGGACCCTACAATGAGCAGTTCTTC
CDR3aa: CASSLMGGLAGGPYNEQFF

d_gene: NA
v_gene: TRBV4-3
j_gene: TRBJ2-6
abundance: NA
CDR3nt: TGCGCCAGCAGCCAAGTAGAGGTCTTCAAGACCGGGGCCAACGTCCTGACTTTC
CDR3aa: CASSQVEVFKTGANVLTF

d_gene: TRBD1
v_gene: TRBV2
j_gene: TRBJ1-2
abundance: NA
CDR3nt: TGTGCCAGCAGTGAAACCCCCTCGGGACAGCCCTATGGCTACACCTTC
CDR3aa: CASSETPSGQPYGYTF

d_gene: NA
v_gene: TRBV9
j_gene: TRBJ2-2
abundance: NA
CDR3nt: TGTGCCAGCAGCGTAGCTGCGGCCCACGGGGAGCTGTTTTTT
CDR3aa: CASSVAAAHGELFF

d_gene: NA
v_gene: TRBV27
j_gene: TRBJ2-7
abundance: NA
CDR3nt: TGTGCCAGCAGTTTGAGTGGCGGGACAGCCTACGAGCAGTACTTC
CDR3aa: CASSLSGGTAYEQYF

d_gene: NA
v_gene: TRBV7-3
j_gene: TRBJ2-7
abundance: few
CDR3nt: TGTGCCAGCAGCTTAGGAACCCTGGCTAGCGTTAACTACGAGCAGTACTTC
CDR3aa: CASSLGTLASVNYEQYF

d_gene: TRBD1
v_gene: TRBV9
j_gene: TRBJ2-7
abundance: NA
CDR3nt: TGTGCCAGCAGCATTGGACAGGGTACGTCCGAGCAGTACTTC
CDR3aa: CASSIGQGTSEQYF

d_gene: NA
v_gene: TRBV27
j_gene: TRBJ2-1
abundance: NA
CDR3nt: TGTGCCAGCAGCCCGGGGGGCGGTCCATCCACCTCCTACAATGAGCAGTTCTTC
CDR3aa: CASSPGGGPSTSYNEQFF

d_gene: TRBD2
v_gene: TRBV5-1
j_gene: TRBJ2-7
abundance: NA
CDR3nt: TGCGCCAGCAGCTGGGGGGGGACTAGCGGGATGTACGAGCAGTACTTC
CDR3aa: CASSWGGTSGMYEQYF

d_gene: TRBD2
v_gene: TRBV29-1
j_gene: TRBJ2-1
abundance: NA
CDR3nt: TGCAGCGCGGGAGGGCAGTTCTTC
CDR3aa: CSAGGQFF

d_gene: TRBD1
v_gene: TRBV18
j_gene: TRBJ1-5
abundance: NA
CDR3nt: TGTGCCAGCTCACCAGTCGGGGACAGGGCTGGGCTGCCCCAGCATTTT
CDR3aa: CASSPVGDRAGLPQHF

d_gene: TRBD1
v_gene: TRBV2
j_gene: TRBJ1-5
abundance: NA
CDR3nt: TGTGCCAGCAGTGGGGGGACAGTTAGCAATCAGCCCCAGCATTTT
CDR3aa: CASSGGTVSNQPQHF

d_gene: NA
v_gene: TRBV27
j_gene: TRBJ1-5
abundance: NA
CDR3nt: TGTGCCAGCAGCCCCGGCGGGGGGCTAGGTCAGCCCCAGCATTTT
CDR3aa: CASSPGGGLGQPQHF

d_gene: TRBD2
v_gene: TRBV6-1
j_gene: TRBJ2-7
abundance: NA
CDR3nt: TGTGCCAGCAGTACCGGGACTAGATACGAGCAGTACTTC
CDR3aa: CASSTGTRYEQYF

d_gene: TRBD1
v_gene: TRBV5-8
j_gene: TRBJ1-2
abundance: NA
CDR3nt: TGTGCCAGCAGCTGGGGACAGGGGAACTATGGCTACACCTTC
CDR3aa: CASSWGQGNYGYTF

d_gene: TRBD1
v_gene: TRBV9
j_gene: TRBJ1-2
abundance: NA
CDR3nt: TGTGCCAGCAGCGTAGAGGGACAGAGGTTGTCTGGCTACACCTTC
CDR3aa: CASSVEGQRLSGYTF

d_gene: NA
v_gene: TRBV18
j_gene: TRBJ2-1
abundance: NA
CDR3nt: TGTGCCAGCTCACCACGGTGGGAGGTGTCTGAGCAGTTCTTC
CDR3aa: CASSPRWEVSEQFF

d_gene: NA
v_gene: TRBV6-4
j_gene: TRBJ2-7
abundance: NA
CDR3nt: TGTGCCAGCAAGTCGATACACCACCGTTACGAGCAGTACTTC
CDR3aa: CASKSIHHRYEQYF

d_gene: TRBD1
v_gene: TRBV4-1
j_gene: TRBJ2-7
abundance: NA
CDR3nt: TGCGCCAGCAGCCTTGACAGGGGTCGTTCCTACGAGCAGTACTTC
CDR3aa: CASSLDRGRSYEQYF

d_gene: NA
v_gene: TRBV2
j_gene: TRBJ1-1
abundance: NA
CDR3nt: TGTGCCAGCAGTGAAGAGAGCGGGGACCACTACACTGAAGCTTTCTTT
CDR3aa: CASSEESGDHYTEAFF